In this sample, the clone carrying this TCR beta chain turned up once. What it binds is unknown. The PCR made use of 60 Vbeta and 13 Jbeta primers. The table came from immunoSEQ multiplex PCR; TCRdb's copy has only in-frame clones and leaves some out. The sample has 150,000 to 200,000 clones; around 86% are singletons. The sample comes from a study of cytomegalovirus exposure and HLA in healthy donors. Notes on the study in general: Cytomegalovirus association was listed for about 160 TCR beta chains.

Nobody wrote down the CMV serostatus of this donor. The source material was PBMCs. This clonotype was sampled from a human donor in good health.

The CDR3, as DNA: TGTGCCAGCAGTTCGGACAGGGGGAACCAAGAGACCCAGTACTTC. It is translated as CASSSDRGNQETQYF. V is TRBV6-5 and J is TRBJ2-5, with 10 bases identical to TRBD1. This CDR3 is built from 15 residues. CDR1 is MNHEY and CDR2 is SVGAGI in the germline V gene. Losses at the gene ends were 4 bases for V and 0 bases for J; bases not matched to a gene: 2.